This T cell receptor (beta chain) was profiled in a study of OX40 agonist ivuxolimab in advanced cancers. In the study overall: Every 2 weeks, ivuxolimab was infused into the patients intravenously at between 0.01 and 10 mg/kg.

V was shortened by 3 bases and J by 7 bases, with 14 bases between the two germline ends. The CDR3 spans 14 residues. From germline, CDR1 is KGHSH and CDR2 LQKENI. TCRdb's table, derived via immunoSEQ multiplex PCR, lists solely in-frame clones and lacks some. Among some 70,000 clones listed, around 86% were seen once. As for this clone: What it binds is unknown.

Findings and limits, study-wide: CD8+ T cells (on average) carried more expanded clones than CD4+ T cells. With doses of 0.1 to 3.0 mg/kg, CD4+ and CD8+ blood T cells had undergone clonal expansion by week 6. Among patients with partial responses at 0.1-3.0 mg/kg, clonal expansion was among the lowest.

This specimen was CD4+ or CD8+ T cells sorted from blood, taken in a trial of the OX40 agonist ivuxolimab. This chain joins TRBV18 and TRBJ2-3, with D perhaps TRBD1 or TRBD2 (5 bases each). The sequence was obtained from an adult with an advanced solid tumor such as melanoma, head and neck, liver or kidney cancer. The CDR3 bases are TGTGCCAGCTCACCGACTGGGGGATTAAATACGCAGTATTTT. This sequence encodes CASSPTGGLNTQYF.